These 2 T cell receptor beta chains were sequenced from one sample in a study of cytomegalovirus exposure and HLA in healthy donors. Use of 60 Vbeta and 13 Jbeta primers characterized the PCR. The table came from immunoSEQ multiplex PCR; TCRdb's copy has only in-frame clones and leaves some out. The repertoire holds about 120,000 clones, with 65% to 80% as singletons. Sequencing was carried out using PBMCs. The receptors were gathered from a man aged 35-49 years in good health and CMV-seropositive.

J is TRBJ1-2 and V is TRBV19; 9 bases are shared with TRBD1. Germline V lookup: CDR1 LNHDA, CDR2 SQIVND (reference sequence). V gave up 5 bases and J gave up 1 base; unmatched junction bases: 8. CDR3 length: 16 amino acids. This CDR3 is CASSGLPGQGNYGYTF. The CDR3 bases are TGTGCCAGTAGTGGACTCCCGGGACAGGGTAACTATGGCTACACCTTC.

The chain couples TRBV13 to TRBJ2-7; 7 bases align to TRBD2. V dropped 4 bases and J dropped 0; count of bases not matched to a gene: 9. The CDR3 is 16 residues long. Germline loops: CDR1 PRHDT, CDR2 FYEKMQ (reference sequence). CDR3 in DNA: TGTGCCAGCAGCTCCTCCGGGGGGTTGCGCTCCTACGAGCAGTACTTC. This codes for CASSSSGGLRSYEQYF.